This T cell receptor (beta chain) was retrieved from a study of cytomegalovirus exposure and HLA in healthy donors. This clone was observed a single time. The V and J ends lost 4 bases and 0 bases respectively, with 14 bases between them. The CDR3 is 16 residues long. Germline V lookup: CDR1 SGDLS, CDR2 YYNGEE. Generated by immunoSEQ multiplex PCR, the TCRdb table keeps only in-frame clones and is missing some. The sample holds 100,000 to 120,000 clones, 86% seen once. This sequence joins TRBV9 and TRBJ1-3; D is uncertain. The TCR comes from a woman aged 18 to 35 in good health and CMV-seropositive. The material sequenced was PBMCs. CDR3 residues: CASSTSSRISGNTIYF. CDR3 bases: TGTGCCAGCAGCACATCCTCGAGGATCTCTGGAAACACCATATATTTT.